A selection of T cell receptor beta chains follows, all from one sample in a study of blood T cell repertoires in COVID-19. The assay was immunoSEQ multiplex PCR, and TCRdb's table has in-frame clones only and misses some. The sample consists of under 250,000 clones, around nine tenths of them appearing once. The sample consisted of peripheral blood. The receptor source for this set is a man aged 60-69 years who had recovered from COVID-19. Both conserved end residues are part of each CDR3. Each record gives: V gene, clone size, J gene, D gene, CDR3 protein, CDR3 DNA. D genes are given only for firm matches. The size of a clone is reported for some rows only, either as once, few or many, or as a class for expanded clones.

TRBV27	NA	TRBJ2-7	TRBD1	CASSSGQAEKIYEQYF	TGTGCCAGCAGTTCGGGACAGGCGGAGAAGATCTACGAGCAGTACTTC
TRBV15	NA	TRBJ2-7	NA	CATSRSLGEQYF	TGTGCCACCAGCAGGTCCCTCGGTGAGCAGTACTTC
TRBV7-9	NA	TRBJ1-2	TRBD1	CASEGQRYGYTF	TGTGCCAGCGAGGGACAGCGCTATGGCTACACCTTC
TRBV5-6	NA	TRBJ2-7	NA	CASSLPQGMTHEQYF	TGTGCCAGCAGCTTGCCGCAGGGCATGACCCACGAGCAGTACTTC
TRBV27	NA	TRBJ1-1	NA	CASSPRQRGENTEAFF	TGTGCCAGCAGTCCACGACAGCGCGGGGAGAACACTGAAGCTTTCTTT
TRBV7-9	NA	TRBJ2-7	TRBD1	CASSFPGTAYEQYF	TGTGCCAGCAGCTTTCCTGGGACAGCCTACGAGCAGTACTTC
TRBV9	NA	TRBJ2-1	TRBD1	CASSVGQGAYNEQFF	TGTGCCAGCAGCGTAGGGCAGGGGGCCTACAATGAGCAGTTCTTC
TRBV3-1/TRBV3-2	NA	TRBJ2-3	TRBD2	CASSQGTSGGNTDTQYF	TGTGCCAGCAGCCAGGGGACTAGCGGGGGAAACACAGATACGCAGTATTTT
TRBV7-3	NA	TRBJ2-3	TRBD2	CASSLRASGSTDTQYF	TGTGCCAGCAGCTTAAGGGCTAGCGGTAGCACAGATACGCAGTATTTT
TRBV10-3	NA	TRBJ1-1	NA	CAISKQGSDTEAFF	TGTGCCATCAGTAAACAGGGTTCGGACACTGAAGCTTTCTTT
TRBV6-5	NA	TRBJ1-1	NA	CASRGLNTEAFF	TGTGCCAGCAGGGGCTTGAACACTGAAGCTTTCTTT
TRBV2	NA	TRBJ1-1	TRBD1	CASRSTGANTEAFF	TGTGCCAGCAGGTCGACAGGGGCAAACACTGAAGCTTTCTTT
TRBV7-2	few	TRBJ1-5	NA	CASSLAGTGNQPQHF	TGTGCCAGCAGCTTAGCGGGGACTGGCAATCAGCCCCAGCATTTT
TRBV3-1/TRBV3-2	NA	TRBJ2-7	NA	CASSANNRITYEQYF	TGTGCCAGCAGCGCAAACAACAGGATTACCTACGAGCAGTACTTC
TRBV3-1/TRBV3-2	NA	TRBJ1-4	NA	CASSQGGNEKLFF	TGTGCCAGCAGCCAGGGGGGTAATGAAAAACTGTTTTTT
TRBV2	NA	TRBJ1-2	TRBD1	CASIPGTGGFYGYTF	TGTGCCAGCATCCCCGGTACAGGGGGCTTCTATGGCTACACCTTC
TRBV7-6	NA	TRBJ2-7	NA	CASSLLGGLSYEQYF	TGTGCCAGCAGCTTACTCGGGGGGCTCTCCTACGAGCAGTACTTC
TRBV10-3	NA	TRBJ1-5	TRBD1	CAISDGTGNGNQPQHF	TGTGCCATCAGTGATGGGACAGGGAATGGCAATCAGCCCCAGCATTTT
TRBV6-1	NA	TRBJ2-3	NA	CASSEWGEGGTDTQYF	TGTGCCAGCAGTGAATGGGGGGAGGGGGGCACAGATACGCAGTATTTT
TRBV5-1	NA	TRBJ2-2	NA	CASGLEMYTGELFF	TGCGCCAGCGGCCTAGAGATGTACACCGGGGAGCTGTTTTTT
TRBV2	many	TRBJ1-2	NA	CASSEQTAKYYGYTF	TGTGCCAGCAGTGAACAGACAGCAAAATACTATGGCTACACCTTC
TRBV6-5	NA	TRBJ1-2	TRBD1	CASRPTGVNYGYTF	TGTGCCAGCAGACCTACAGGGGTTAACTATGGCTACACCTTC
TRBV5-6	NA	TRBJ1-4	TRBD1	CASSRLRTGGNEKLFF	TGTGCCAGCAGCAGACTTAGGACAGGGGGAAATGAAAAACTGTTTTTT
TRBV6-5	NA	TRBJ1-2	NA	CASSYGGQPNYGYTF	TGTGCCAGCAGTTACGGGGGACAACCAAACTATGGCTACACCTTC
TRBV7-9	NA	TRBJ1-4	NA	CACGGLGEKLFF	TGTGCCTGCGGGGGGCTTGGTGAAAAACTGTTTTTT
TRBV12-5	NA	TRBJ2-5	TRBD2	CASGLGLAGRETQYF	TGTGCTAGTGGTTTGGGACTAGCGGGCCGGGAGACCCAGTACTTC
TRBV7-9	once	TRBJ2-2	NA	CASTLSGTGELFF	TGTGCCAGCACCCTGTCCGGCACCGGGGAGCTGTTTTTT
TRBV19	NA	TRBJ2-1	TRBD2	CASTFRGREDEQFF	TGTGCCAGTACCTTCCGGGGGCGGGAGGATGAGCAGTTCTTC
TRBV3-1/TRBV3-2	few	TRBJ2-7	TRBD2	CASLLSGGLEQYF	TGTGCCAGCCTATTGAGCGGGGGCCTCGAGCAGTACTTC
TRBV15	once	TRBJ2-7	TRBD1	CATSRARTGGSYEQYF	TGTGCCACCAGCAGAGCTCGGACAGGGGGCTCCTACGAGCAGTACTTC
TRBV19	once	TRBJ2-1	NA	CASSIDSGLFFYNEQFF	TGTGCCAGTAGTATAGATTCCGGACTATTTTTCTACAATGAGCAGTTCTTC
TRBV20-1	NA	TRBJ2-3	TRBD2	CSASLAGSSTDTQYF	TGCAGTGCTAGTTTAGCGGGGAGTAGCACAGATACGCAGTATTTT
TRBV20-1	once	TRBJ2-1	NA	CSASFPSADSVYNEQFF	TGCAGTGCTAGTTTCCCCTCGGCGGATAGCGTCTACAATGAGCAGTTCTTC
TRBV28	NA	TRBJ1-3	NA	CASDGLWEMGNTIYF	TGTGCCAGTGATGGGTTGTGGGAGATGGGGAACACCATATATTTT
TRBV25-1	NA	TRBJ1-1	TRBD1	CASRQGAMGEAFF	TGTGCCAGCAGACAGGGGGCGATGGGAGAGGCTTTCTTT
TRBV9	NA	TRBJ2-1	TRBD2	CASSVASGRRNEQFF	TGTGCCAGCAGCGTAGCTAGCGGGAGGAGAAATGAGCAGTTCTTC
TRBV5-4	NA	TRBJ2-5	NA	CATSRGQETQYF	TGTGCCACCAGTCGCGGTCAAGAGACCCAGTACTTC
TRBV5-1	NA	TRBJ2-7	TRBD2	CASSPRGSGRVDEQYF	TGCGCCAGCAGCCCCCGGGGAAGCGGGAGAGTAGACGAGCAGTACTTC
TRBV20-1	NA	TRBJ1-3	NA	CSASTADRGNTIYF	TGCAGTGCTAGTACGGCGGACAGAGGAAACACCATATATTTT
TRBV29-1	NA	TRBJ1-2	TRBD1	CSVEDRTGDNYGYTF	TGCAGCGTTGAAGATAGGACAGGGGATAACTATGGCTACACCTTC
TRBV7-8	few	TRBJ2-7	NA	CASSLTGGALEQYF	TGTGCCAGCAGCTTAACTGGGGGGGCCCTCGAGCAGTACTTC
TRBV7-6	NA	TRBJ2-5	TRBD2	CASSLGLAGGGQETQYF	TGTGCCAGCAGCCTTGGACTAGCGGGGGGTGGCCAAGAGACCCAGTACTTC
TRBV11-3	NA	TRBJ2-3	TRBD2	CASSPGLAGGLDTDTQYF	TGTGCCAGCAGCCCGGGACTAGCGGGGGGATTAGACACAGATACGCAGTATTTT
TRBV6-5	NA	TRBJ1-1	TRBD1	CASSTPQGKAFF	TGTGCCAGCAGCACCCCACAGGGGAAAGCTTTCTTT
TRBV29-1	NA	TRBJ2-2	NA	CSVGAVAGGTGELFF	TGCAGCGTGGGAGCGGTGGCTGGCGGGACCGGGGAGCTGTTTTTT
TRBV18	NA	TRBJ2-3	TRBD1	CASSQPGQGSTTDTQYF	TGTGCCAGCTCACAGCCGGGACAGGGGTCTACCACAGATACGCAGTATTTT
TRBV7-2	NA	TRBJ2-2	TRBD2	CASSPVAGSITGELFF	TGTGCCAGCAGCCCCGTAGCGGGATCCATCACCGGGGAGCTGTTTTTT
TRBV29-1	NA	TRBJ2-3	NA	CSFRRGGTDTQYF	TGCAGCTTCCGTAGGGGGGGGACAGATACGCAGTATTTT
TRBV5-4	NA	TRBJ2-5	TRBD2	CASSLLATSGYQETQYF	TGTGCCAGCAGCTTGTTGGCGACTAGCGGGTACCAAGAGACCCAGTACTTC
TRBV30	NA	TRBJ1-5	TRBD1	CAWSGQAQQPQHF	TGTGCCTGGAGCGGACAGGCTCAACAGCCCCAGCATTTT
TRBV3-1/TRBV3-2	NA	TRBJ2-7	NA	CASSQSGWEQYF	TGTGCCAGCAGCCAAAGCGGTTGGGAGCAGTACTTC
TRBV4-1	many	TRBJ2-5	TRBD2	CASSQVPSGGGETQYF	TGCGCCAGCAGCCAAGTGCCTAGCGGGGGGGGAGAGACCCAGTACTTC
TRBV18	NA	TRBJ1-1	NA	CASSPGGVGTEAFF	TGTGCCAGCTCACCGGGGGGGGTAGGCACTGAAGCTTTCTTT
TRBV11-2	NA	TRBJ2-1	TRBD1	CASRVGSYRQGSEQFF	TGTGCCAGCAGGGTCGGATCTTACCGACAGGGGAGTGAGCAGTTCTTC
TRBV30	NA	TRBJ1-2	TRBD1	CAWSARTGDGYTF	TGTGCCTGGAGTGCGAGGACAGGCGATGGCTACACCTTC
TRBV12-5	once	TRBJ2-3	TRBD1	CASGGQGGTDTQYF	TGTGCTAGTGGCGGACAGGGGGGCACAGATACGCAGTATTTT
TRBV7-2	few	TRBJ2-7	TRBD1	CASSLGQLTYEQYF	TGTGCCAGCAGCTTGGGACAGCTTACCTACGAGCAGTACTTC
TRBV18	NA	TRBJ2-7	TRBD1	CASSPVHYRDRPYEQYF	TGTGCCAGCTCACCCGTACACTACCGGGACAGACCCTACGAGCAGTACTTC
TRBV18	NA	TRBJ2-7	TRBD1	CASSHGTGFEEQYF	TGTGCCAGCTCACACGGGACAGGGTTCGAGGAGCAGTACTTC
TRBV7-6	NA	TRBJ2-7	NA	CASSLDGSSYEQYF	TGTGCCAGCAGCCTAGATGGGAGCTCCTACGAGCAGTACTTC